This T cell receptor beta chain was sequenced in a study of regulatory T cells in long-lasting Graves disease (dated by TCRdb to the early 2020s). Regarding the research as a whole: Persistent Graves' disease was defined as antithyroid drug treatment for over 5 years with persistently positive TSH receptor autoantibodies. Persistent Graves' disease patients were compared with newly diagnosed Graves' disease patients by peripheral blood TCR sequencing and RNA sequencing. On average, persistent Graves' disease patients in the clinical cohort had been on antithyroid drugs for approximately 10 years. A total of about 35 samples underwent TCR sequencing, from roughly 13 patients with persistent Graves' disease and about 20 patients with newly diagnosed Graves' disease. The study was conducted in China and was registered as a clinical trial.

The germline V end is reduced by 1 base and the J end by 4 bases; junction bases left unmatched: 4. The CDR3 covers 15 residues, taking in both the cysteine and the phenylalanine. CDR3 DNA only is kept here, 45 bases in frame from base 1. The germline V gene (reference sequence) gives CDR1 as LNHDA and CDR2 as SQIVND. The investigation overall reported the following: The small sample size was acknowledged by the authors as a limitation that may reduce accuracy. Only the TCR beta chain was sequenced and analyzed. Peripheral blood alone was examined, since thyroid tissue, which constituted the primary lesion, could not be accessed. Lower TCR Shannon entropy and fewer highly expanded clones were observed in persistent Graves' disease patients than in newly diagnosed patients, which suggested clonal expansion. Preferential use of TRBV28, TRBJ1-2 and TRBJ2-5 was observed in persistent disease, whereas TRBV20-1 and TRBJ2-1 were favored in newly diagnosed disease. Patients with persistent disease shared more public clonotypes (fewer than 3,000) than newly diagnosed patients did (966).

Library preparation used multiplex PCR. The data were produced on an Illumina HiSeq 4000. To build TCR beta libraries, CDR3 regions were amplified by Arm-PCR using iRepertoire HTBI primers. Before sequencing, the PCR products underwent gel purification. The original pipeline was this. Gene usage analysis of CDR3 amino acid clonotypes used the 62 TRBV and 14 to 15 TRBJ segments found across samples. COPE and FqMerger were used to merge filtered high-quality paired reads into contigs. BLAST was used to align contigs to the IMGT TRBV, TRBD and TRBJ reference genes, and CDR3 was defined following IMGT. Any clonotype with a frequency above 0.1% was counted as a highly expanded clone. Repertoire diversity was measured by Shannon entropy, and V-J evenness by the Gini coefficient. Clonotypes shared by more than one individual were considered public. TCRdb trimmed the raw reads at Q25, called clones with MiXCR and kept productive beta chains. Records with the same CDR3 protein are collapsed into one entry carrying the most frequent genes and DNA. The V and J calls follow TCRdb's processing rather than the paper's. In this sample the table shows around 460,000 distinct CDR3 sequences, 20% to 25% of which occur a single time. The top ten constitute around 13% of the sample.

The time point label, as the study defines it: persistent/refractory GD, antithyroid drugs over 5 years with positive TRAb. For both TCR sequencing and RNA sequencing, RNA was extracted from PBMCs in TRIzol. The diagnosis of Graves' disease followed American Thyroid Association guidelines. Patients were recruited from an endocrinology department in Xi'an, China. Each patient gave 7.5 to 10 milliliters of peripheral blood, collected in an EDTA anticoagulant tube. PBMCs were isolated by Ficoll Paque Plus density gradient separation without further T cell sorting. RNA quality was checked with an Agilent 2100 Bioanalyzer and agarose gel, and concentration with a NanoDrop 2000. This clonotype has a handful of counts. It lacks a known antigen. No qualities accompany the bases; no much larger clone lies one base away.

The chain links TRBV19 with TRBJ1-1, with 9 bases in between that match TRBD1. The source material was peripheral blood mononuclear cells (PBMCs), sampled when the disease was refractory, from a patient treated with antithyroid drugs. This TCR came from a female donor with Graves disease. The nucleotide sequence is TGTGCCAGTAGTATAGCTGGGACAGGGATCACTGAAGCTTTCTTT. It specifies CASSIAGTGITEAFF.